This T cell receptor (beta chain) was retrieved from a study of blood T cell repertoires in COVID-19. The CDR3 is 16 amino acids. Trimming cost V 2 bases and J 0 bases, with 11 bases left between them. The germline V gene encodes CDR1 MNHNY and CDR2 SVGAGI (reference sequence). In the original workflow: Nucleated cell counts were estimated from reference gene primer amplification. The table came from immunoSEQ multiplex PCR; TCRdb's copy has only in-frame clones and leaves some out. From that table come the V and J calls and clone size; the DNA was used to work out D and trimming. The sample lists around 100,000 clones, approximately 90% occurring once.

This receptor was identified in a human donor with active COVID-19. The donor label of this sample is uncertain. The chain couples TRBV6-6 to TRBJ1-3; no firm D call. Sequencing input: peripheral blood. CDR3 coding DNA: TGTGCCAGCAGTTACGGTGCGAGGTTCTCTGGAAACACCATATATTTT. It encodes CASSYGARFSGNTIYF.